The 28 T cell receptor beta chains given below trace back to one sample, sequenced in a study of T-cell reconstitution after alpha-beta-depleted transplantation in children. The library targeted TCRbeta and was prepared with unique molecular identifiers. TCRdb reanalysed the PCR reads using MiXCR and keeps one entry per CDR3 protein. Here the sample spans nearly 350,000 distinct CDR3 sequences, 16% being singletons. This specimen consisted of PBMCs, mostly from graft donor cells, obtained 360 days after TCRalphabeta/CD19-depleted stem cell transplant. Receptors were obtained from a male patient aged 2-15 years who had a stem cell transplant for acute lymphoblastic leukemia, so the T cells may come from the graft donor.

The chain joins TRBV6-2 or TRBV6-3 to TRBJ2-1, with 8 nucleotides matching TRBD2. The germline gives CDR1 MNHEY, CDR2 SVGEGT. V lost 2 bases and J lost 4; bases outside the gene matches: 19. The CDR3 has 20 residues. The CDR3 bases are TGTGCCAGCAGTTACGCGGTGGGAAGAGCGGGAGTGGGGGGGTACAATGAGCAGTTCTTC. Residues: CASSYAVGRAGVGGYNEQFF.

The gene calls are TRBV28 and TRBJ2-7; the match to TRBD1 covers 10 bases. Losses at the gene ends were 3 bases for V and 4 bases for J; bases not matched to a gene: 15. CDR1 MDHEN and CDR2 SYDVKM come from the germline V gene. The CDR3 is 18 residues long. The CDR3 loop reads CASSFRALAGTGAYEQYF. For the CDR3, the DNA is TGTGCCAGCAGTTTTCGTGCCCTCGCCGGGACAGGGGCTTACGAGCAGTACTTC.

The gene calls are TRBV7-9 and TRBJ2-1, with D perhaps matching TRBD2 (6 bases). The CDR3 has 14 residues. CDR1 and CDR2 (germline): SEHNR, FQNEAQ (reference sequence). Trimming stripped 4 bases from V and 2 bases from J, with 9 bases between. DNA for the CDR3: TGTGCCAGCAGCTCCACGGGAGCCTACAATGAGCAGTTCTTC. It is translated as CASSSTGAYNEQFF.

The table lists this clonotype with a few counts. The CDR3 nucleotides read TGCGCCAGCAGCCTTCTAGCGGGAGAAGATACCGGGGAGCTGTTTTTT. This sequence encodes CASSLLAGEDTGELFF. This chain connects TRBV5-1 to TRBJ2-2, with TRBD2 matching over 10 bases. V was clipped by 4 bases and J by 5 bases; unmatched bases: 8. Germline values: CDR1 SGHRS, CDR2 YFSETQ. This CDR3 spans 16 amino acids.

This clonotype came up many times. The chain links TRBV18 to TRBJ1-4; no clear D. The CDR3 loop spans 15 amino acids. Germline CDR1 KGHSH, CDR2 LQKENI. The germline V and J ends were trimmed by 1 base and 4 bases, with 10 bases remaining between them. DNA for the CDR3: TGTGCCAGCTCACCACGGCGGCAGGATAATGAAAAACTGTTTTTT. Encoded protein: CASSPRRQDNEKLFF.

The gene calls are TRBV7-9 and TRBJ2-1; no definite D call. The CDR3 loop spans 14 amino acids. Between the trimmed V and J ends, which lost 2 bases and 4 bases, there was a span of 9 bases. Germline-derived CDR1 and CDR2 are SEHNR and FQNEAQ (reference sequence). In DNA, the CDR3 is TGTGCCAGCAGCTTATATAACTATTACAATGAGCAGTTCTTC. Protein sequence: CASSLYNYYNEQFF.

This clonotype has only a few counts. Here the CDR3 reads CSVADRRPREQYF. The CDR3, as DNA: TGCAGCGTAGCAGACAGGCGTCCTAGGGAGCAGTACTTC. The V gene is TRBV29-1, the J gene TRBJ2-7; tentative D call: TRBD1 (6 bases). Germline V gene sequence: CDR1 SQVTM, CDR2 ANQGSEA. Deletions cut 6 bases from V and 7 bases from J, with 19 bases between. This CDR3 has 13 amino acids.

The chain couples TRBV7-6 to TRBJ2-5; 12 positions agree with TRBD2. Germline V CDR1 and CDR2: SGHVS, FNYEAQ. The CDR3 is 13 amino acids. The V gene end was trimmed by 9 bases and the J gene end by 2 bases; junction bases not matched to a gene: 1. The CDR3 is CARGLAGQETQYF. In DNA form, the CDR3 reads TGTGCCAGAGGACTAGCGGGACAAGAGACCCAGTACTTC.

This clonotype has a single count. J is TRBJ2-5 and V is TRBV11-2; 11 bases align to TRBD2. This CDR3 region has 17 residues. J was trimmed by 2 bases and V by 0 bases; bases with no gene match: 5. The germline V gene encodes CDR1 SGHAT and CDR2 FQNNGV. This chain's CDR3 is CASSLEFLAGGQETQYF. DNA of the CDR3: TGTGCCAGCAGCTTAGAGTTTCTAGCGGGAGGTCAAGAGACCCAGTACTTC.

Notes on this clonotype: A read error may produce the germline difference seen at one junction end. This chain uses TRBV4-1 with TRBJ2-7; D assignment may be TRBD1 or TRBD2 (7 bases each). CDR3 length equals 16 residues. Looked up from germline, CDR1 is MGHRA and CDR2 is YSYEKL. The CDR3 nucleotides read TGCGCCAGCGGCCAAGAAGGGGGCGGGAGCTCCTACGAGCAGTACTTC. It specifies CASGQEGGGSSYEQYF.

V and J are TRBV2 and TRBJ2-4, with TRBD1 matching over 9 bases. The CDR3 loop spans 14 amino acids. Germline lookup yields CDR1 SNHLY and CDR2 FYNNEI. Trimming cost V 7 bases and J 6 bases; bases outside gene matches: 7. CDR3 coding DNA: TGTGCCAGCACCATGACAGGGGGGAGAAACATTCAGTACTTC. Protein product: CASTMTGGRNIQYF.

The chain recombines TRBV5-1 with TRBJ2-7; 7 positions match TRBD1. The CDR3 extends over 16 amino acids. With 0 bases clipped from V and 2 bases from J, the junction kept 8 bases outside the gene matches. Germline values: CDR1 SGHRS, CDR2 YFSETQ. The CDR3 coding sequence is TGCGCCAGCAGCTTGGCCACGACAGGGCCCACCTACGAGCAGTACTTC. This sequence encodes CASSLATTGPTYEQYF.

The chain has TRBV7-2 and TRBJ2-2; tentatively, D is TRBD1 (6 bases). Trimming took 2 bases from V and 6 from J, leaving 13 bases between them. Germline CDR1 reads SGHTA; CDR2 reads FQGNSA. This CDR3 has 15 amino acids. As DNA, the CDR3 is TGTGCCAGCAGCTTATACCAGGGGCGGGCCGGGGAGCTGTTTTTT. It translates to CASSLYQGRAGELFF.

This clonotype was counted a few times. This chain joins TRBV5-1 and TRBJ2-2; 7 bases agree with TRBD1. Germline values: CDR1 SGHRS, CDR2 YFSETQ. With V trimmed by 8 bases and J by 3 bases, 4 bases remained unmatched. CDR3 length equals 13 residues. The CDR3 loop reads CASRTGDTGELFF. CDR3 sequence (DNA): TGCGCCAGTCGGACAGGCGACACCGGGGAGCTGTTTTTT.

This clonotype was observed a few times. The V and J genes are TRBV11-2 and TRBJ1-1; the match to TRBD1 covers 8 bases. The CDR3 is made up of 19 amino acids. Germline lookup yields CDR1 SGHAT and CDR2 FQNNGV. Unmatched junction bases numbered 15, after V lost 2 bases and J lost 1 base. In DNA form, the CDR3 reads TGTGCCAGCAGCTTATTAAGGGGGGCAGGGGGCCATAAGAACACTGAAGCTTTCTTT. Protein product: CASSLLRGAGGHKNTEAFF.

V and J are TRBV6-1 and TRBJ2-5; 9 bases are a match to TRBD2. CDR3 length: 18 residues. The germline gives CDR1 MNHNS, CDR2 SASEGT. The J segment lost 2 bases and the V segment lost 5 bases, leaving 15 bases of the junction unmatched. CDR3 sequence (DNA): TGTGCCAGCAGTACACACGGACTAGCGCCGAGGGGACAAGAGACCCAGTACTTC. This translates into CASSTHGLAPRGQETQYF.

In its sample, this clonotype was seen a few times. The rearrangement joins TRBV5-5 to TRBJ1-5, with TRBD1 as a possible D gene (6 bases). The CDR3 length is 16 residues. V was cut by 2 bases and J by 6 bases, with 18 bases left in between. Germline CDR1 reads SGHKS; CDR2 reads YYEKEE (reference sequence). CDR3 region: CASSFSPGGPPQPQHF. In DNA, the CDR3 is TGTGCCAGCAGCTTTTCCCCGGGGGGGCCTCCTCAGCCCCAGCATTTT.

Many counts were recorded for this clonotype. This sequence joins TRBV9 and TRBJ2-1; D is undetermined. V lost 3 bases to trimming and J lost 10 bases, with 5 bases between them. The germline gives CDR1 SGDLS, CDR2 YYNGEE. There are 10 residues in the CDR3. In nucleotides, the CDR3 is TGTGCCAGCAGCGGGGTGGAGCAGTTCTTC. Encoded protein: CASSGVEQFF.

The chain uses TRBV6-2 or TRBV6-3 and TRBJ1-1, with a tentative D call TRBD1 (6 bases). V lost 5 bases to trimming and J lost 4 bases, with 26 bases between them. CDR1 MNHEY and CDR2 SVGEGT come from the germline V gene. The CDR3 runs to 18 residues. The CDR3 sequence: CASSPGGRQAVRSTEAFF. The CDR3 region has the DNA TGTGCCAGCAGTCCCGGGGGGCGCCAGGCGGTCCGGAGCACTGAAGCTTTCTTT.

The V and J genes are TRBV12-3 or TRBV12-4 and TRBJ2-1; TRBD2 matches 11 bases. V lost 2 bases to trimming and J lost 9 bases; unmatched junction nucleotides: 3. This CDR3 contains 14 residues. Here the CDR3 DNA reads TGTGCCAGCAGTTTATTAGCGGGAGGGGTTGAGCAGTTCTTC. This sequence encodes CASSLLAGGVEQFF.

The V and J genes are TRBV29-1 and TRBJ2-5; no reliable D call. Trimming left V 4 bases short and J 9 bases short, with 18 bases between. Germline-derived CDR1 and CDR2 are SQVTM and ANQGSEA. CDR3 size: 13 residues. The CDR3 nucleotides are TGCAGCGTTGGGGCAGGCGGACCTACGGCCCAGTACTTC. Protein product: CSVGAGGPTAQYF.

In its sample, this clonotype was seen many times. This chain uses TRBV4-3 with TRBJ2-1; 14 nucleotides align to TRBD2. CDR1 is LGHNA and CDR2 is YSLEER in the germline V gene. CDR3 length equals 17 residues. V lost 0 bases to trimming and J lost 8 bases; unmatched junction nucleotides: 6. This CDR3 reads CASSQDWGLAGVDEQFF. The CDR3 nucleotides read TGCGCCAGCAGCCAAGATTGGGGACTAGCGGGAGTCGATGAGCAGTTCTTC.

The CDR3, as DNA: TGTGCCAGTATGACGGGGAACACCGGGGAGCTGTTTTTT. Translating it yields CASMTGNTGELFF. The chain couples TRBV19 to TRBJ2-2; D is uncertain. Trimming shortened V by 7 bases and J by 1 base, and 7 bases separated the two germline ends. CDR1 is LNHDA and CDR2 is SQIVND in the germline V gene (reference sequence). The CDR3 has 13 amino acids.

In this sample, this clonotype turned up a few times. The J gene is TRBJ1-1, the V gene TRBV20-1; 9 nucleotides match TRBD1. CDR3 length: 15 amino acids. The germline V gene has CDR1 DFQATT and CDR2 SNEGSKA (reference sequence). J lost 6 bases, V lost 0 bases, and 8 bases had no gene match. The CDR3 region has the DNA TGCAGTGCTAGAGATTCCTGGGACAGGGCGCCTGAAGCTTTCTTT. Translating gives CSARDSWDRAPEAFF.

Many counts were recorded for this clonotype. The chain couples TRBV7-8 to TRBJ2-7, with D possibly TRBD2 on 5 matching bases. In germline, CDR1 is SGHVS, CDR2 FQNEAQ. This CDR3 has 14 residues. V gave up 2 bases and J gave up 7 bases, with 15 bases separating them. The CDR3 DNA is TGTGCCAGCAGCTTATCGGGGATGGTCGGGGAGCAGTACTTC. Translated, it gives CASSLSGMVGEQYF.

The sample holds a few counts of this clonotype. The CDR3 DNA follows: TGTGCCAGCAGCCCAGGGGCGGCCTATGGCTACACCTTC. Residues: CASSPGAAYGYTF. The gene calls are TRBV7-9 and TRBJ1-2, with D perhaps TRBD1 (6 bases). Germline-derived CDR1 and CDR2 are SEHNR and FQNEAQ (reference sequence). The CDR3 is made up of 13 amino acids. V gave up 5 bases and J gave up 4 bases, with 11 bases separating them.

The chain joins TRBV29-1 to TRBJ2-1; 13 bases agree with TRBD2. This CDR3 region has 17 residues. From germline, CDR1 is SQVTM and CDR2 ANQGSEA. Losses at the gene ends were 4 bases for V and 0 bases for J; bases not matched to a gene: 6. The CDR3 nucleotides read TGCAGCGTTGCAGGGACTAGCGGGATCCTCTCCTACAATGAGCAGTTCTTC. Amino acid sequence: CSVAGTSGILSYNEQFF.

The CDR3 DNA is TGTGCCAGCAGCTTAGCTTTTCGGACTAGCGGGAGAGGGAACGAGCAGTACTTC. Translation gives CASSLAFRTSGRGNEQYF. V and J are TRBV11-1 and TRBJ2-7; 13 bases are shared with TRBD2. Unmatched junction bases numbered 10, after V lost 0 bases and J lost 5 bases. The germline gives CDR1 SGHAT, CDR2 FQDESV (reference sequence). CDR3 length: 18 amino acids.